These 21 T cell receptor beta chains originate from one sample sequenced in a study of OX40 agonist ivuxolimab in advanced cancers. Generated by immunoSEQ multiplex PCR, the TCRdb table keeps only in-frame clones and is missing some. The table shows 40,000 to 50,000 clones, with approximately 87% occurring only once. The sequenced sample was CD4+ or CD8+ T cells sorted from blood, obtained in a trial of the OX40 agonist ivuxolimab. The receptors come from an adult with an advanced solid tumor such as melanoma, head and neck, liver or kidney cancer.

This rearrangement joins TRBV28 to TRBJ1-2; a possible D gene is TRBD1 (5 bases). This CDR3 is built from 12 residues. From germline, CDR1 is MDHEN and CDR2 SYDVKM. Trimming took off 5 bases at V and 6 bases at J, with 10 bases between the two ends. CDR3 residues: CASSAGGNGYTF. The CDR3 coding sequence is TGTGCCAGCAGTGCGGGGGGTAATGGCTACACCTTC.

This clone was counted once. The V and J genes are TRBV28 and TRBJ2-7, with D perhaps TRBD2 (6 bases). The CDR3 spans 15 residues. Germline V gives CDR1 MDHEN, CDR2 SYDVKM. The germline V and J ends were trimmed by 7 bases and 2 bases, with 18 bases remaining between them. The CDR3 here is CASTTGTPGAYEQYF. The CDR3 coding sequence is TGTGCCAGCACCACCGGGACTCCTGGGGCCTACGAGCAGTACTTC.

The genes are TRBV2 and TRBJ2-3, with D perhaps TRBD2 (5 bases). V was cut by 4 bases and J by 8 bases, with 16 bases left in between. The CDR3 sequence is 14 residues long. Looked up from germline, CDR1 is SNHLY and CDR2 is FYNNEI. The CDR3 region has the DNA TGTGCCAGCAGTGCTACCATGGGTGCGGGTACGCAGTATTTT. Translated: CASSATMGAGTQYF. Supplemented by reference TRBV2 and TRBJ2-3, the full variable domain reads EPEVTQTPSHQVTQMGQEVILRCVPISNHLYFYWYRQILGQKVEFLVSFYNNEISEKSEIFDDQFSVERPDGSNFTLKIRSTKLEDSAMYFCASSATMGAGTQYFGPGTRLTVL.

The chain employs TRBV7-8 and TRBJ1-4, with D unclear. This CDR3 comprises 14 residues. Trimming cost V 5 bases and J 5 bases, with 12 bases left between them. Germline CDR1 is SGHVS and CDR2 is FQNEAQ. Here the CDR3 DNA reads TGTGCCAGCAGCAATCGACGGACGAATGAAAAACTGTTTTTT. Its translation: CASSNRRTNEKLFF.

The V gene is TRBV6-5, the J gene TRBJ2-7; D tentatively fits TRBD1 or TRBD2 (5 bases each). The CDR3 loop spans 14 amino acids. Trimming cost V 4 bases and J 2 bases, with 12 bases left between them. Germline assignment: CDR1 MNHEY and CDR2 SVGAGI. The CDR3 bases are TGTGCCAGCAGTTGGATGACGGGACCCTACGAGCAGTACTTC. It yields the protein CASSWMTGPYEQYF.

This chain joins TRBV7-8 and TRBJ2-3; D is unclear. This CDR3 is built from 13 residues. Germline V gives CDR1 SGHVS, CDR2 FQNEAQ. With 0 bases removed from V and 4 bases from J, the gap between germline ends came to 5 bases. CDR3 sequence (DNA): TGTGCCAGCAGCTTAGCGCAAGCAGATACGCAGTATTTT. Amino acids: CASSLAQADTQYF.

This chain uses TRBV5-1 with TRBJ1-5, with D possibly matching TRBD1 (5 bases). The CDR3 extends over 17 amino acids. Germline CDR1 and CDR2: SGHRS and YFSETQ. V lost 0 bases to trimming and J lost 0 bases, with 13 bases between them. In DNA, the CDR3 is TGCGCCAGCAGCTTGGCCCCTAACAGGTATAGCAATCAGCCCCAGCATTTT. It specifies CASSLAPNRYSNQPQHF.

In DNA form, the CDR3 reads TGTGCCAGCACCACGGACTCGAACATTCAGTACTTC. It is translated as CASTTDSNIQYF. The chain carries TRBV2 and TRBJ2-4, with a possible D match to TRBD2 (5 bases). CDR1 and CDR2 from the germline V gene are SNHLY and FYNNEI. V lost 7 bases and J 7 bases, leaving 11 bases between the germline ends. There are 12 residues in the CDR3.

This clone was observed once. V gene TRBV29-1 combines with J gene TRBJ1-3; 8 bases line up with TRBD1. Germline V lookup: CDR1 SQVTM, CDR2 ANQGSEA. The CDR3 covers 13 residues. J lost 4 bases, V lost 4 bases, and 3 bases had no gene match. CDR3 in amino acids: CSVGWTGGNTIYF. The CDR3 region has the DNA TGCAGCGTTGGGTGGACAGGGGGAAACACCATATATTTT.

As regards this clone: The sample contains more than one DNA sequence encoding this CDR3. J is TRBJ1-2 and V is TRBV2; TRBD1 might be the D (5 bases). CDR1 is SNHLY and CDR2 is FYNNEI in the germline V gene. The CDR3 extends over 12 amino acids. The germline V and J ends were trimmed by 9 bases and 8 bases, with 16 bases remaining between them. The CDR3 DNA is TGTGCCAGTATAAGGGGCGCACGGGGCTACACCTTC. Encoded protein: CASIRGARGYTF.

The chain uses TRBV30 and TRBJ1-2; D gene ambiguous. Trimming cost V 7 bases and J 7 bases, with 13 bases left between them. Germline V lookup: CDR1 GTSNPN, CDR2 SVGIG (reference sequence). CDR3 length: 11 residues. This CDR3 reads CASSTGFGYTF. CDR3 bases: TGTGCCTCTTCGACGGGGTTTGGCTACACCTTC.

The V call is TRBV5-1, the J call TRBJ2-7; no clear D. The CDR3 totals 15 residues. Germline V gene sequence: CDR1 SGHRS, CDR2 YFSETQ. Trimming shortened V by 7 bases and J by 1 base, and 18 bases separated the two germline ends. In nucleotides, the CDR3 is TGCGCCAGCGATAACGGAAAAAGGCCTTCCTACGAGCAGTACTTC. This encodes CASDNGKRPSYEQYF.

Here the CDR3 DNA reads TGCGCCAGCAGCTTGGCCGGCGTCGGAGTGAACACCGGGGAGCTGTTTTTT. Translated: CASSLAGVGVNTGELFF. The chain combines TRBV5-1 with TRBJ2-2; D is unclear. V shed 0 bases and J shed 1 base, with 13 bases lying between them. There are 17 residues in the CDR3. CDR1 SGHRS and CDR2 YFSETQ come from the germline V gene.

The chain combines TRBV6-5 with TRBJ2-5; D is perhaps TRBD1 (5 bases). Trimming stripped 7 bases from V and 7 bases from J, with 22 bases between. Looked up from germline, CDR1 is MNHEY and CDR2 is SVGAGI. This CDR3 is 15 amino acids long. Here the CDR3 DNA reads TGTGCCAGCACCTCACTCTGGGGCAGGGTTGGGACCCAGTACTTC. It specifies CASTSLWGRVGTQYF.

The chain employs TRBV2 and TRBJ2-2, with 10 bases matching TRBD2. V lost 11 bases and J lost 3; bases outside the gene matches: 6. Looked up from germline, CDR1 is SNHLY and CDR2 is FYNNEI. The CDR3 length is 14 residues. The CDR3 region has the DNA TGTGCCTGGTCCGGGACTAGCGACACCGGGGAGCTGTTTTTT. Protein sequence: CAWSGTSDTGELFF.

The CDR3 DNA is TGTGCCAGCAGCCCGGGACTAGCGGGAAGGCAGTACTTC. Translating it yields CASSPGLAGRQYF. The chain couples TRBV9 to TRBJ2-7; 13 bases align to TRBD2. V shed 4 bases and J 9 bases; nucleotides not matched to a gene: 4. The CDR3 has 13 residues. Looked up from germline, CDR1 is SGDLS and CDR2 is YYNGEE.

This clone was recorded once. CDR3 sequence: CASSRQYSPLHF. CDR3 bases: TGTGCCAGCAGCCGACAGTACTCACCCCTCCACTTT. V gene TRBV11-2 combines with J gene TRBJ1-6; TRBD1 is a possible D gene (5 bases). Germline V lookup: CDR1 SGHAT, CDR2 FQNNGV. The V end was cut by 5 bases, the J end by 10 bases, with 9 bases between. There are 12 residues in the CDR3.

This clone was recorded once. The gene calls are TRBV6-6 and TRBJ1-6; possible D gene TRBD1, 6 bases. The V and J ends lost 6 bases and 10 bases respectively, with 16 bases between them. This CDR3 spans 14 amino acids. CDR1 and CDR2 from the germline V gene are MNHNY and SVGAGI (reference sequence). DNA of the CDR3: TGTGCCAGCAGAAACAGGGCTGTGGGGTCACCCCTCCACTTT. Translating it yields CASRNRAVGSPLHF.

The chain uses TRBV5-1 and TRBJ2-1; D gene uncertain. The CDR3 has 11 residues. V was shortened by 4 bases and J by 5 bases, with 4 bases between the two germline ends. The germline V gene has CDR1 SGHRS and CDR2 YFSETQ. Written as DNA, the CDR3 is TGCGCCAGCAGCAAAAACAATGAGCAGTTCTTC. Translating gives CASSKNNEQFF.

The gene calls are TRBV5-4 and TRBJ2-5; D could derive from TRBD1 or TRBD2 (5 bases each). Germline values: CDR1 SGHNT, CDR2 YYREEE (reference sequence). The CDR3 totals 14 residues. The V and J ends lost 3 bases and 5 bases respectively, with 14 bases between them. CDR3 region: CASSSAGTAETQYF. CDR3 bases: TGTGCCAGCAGCTCGGCCGGGACCGCGGAGACCCAGTACTTC.

CDR3 sequence: CASSDGGAHTDTQYF. The CDR3 nucleotides read TGCGCCAGCAGTGACGGCGGGGCGCACACAGATACGCAGTATTTT. The chain couples TRBV10-1 to TRBJ2-3; D is perhaps TRBD2 (6 bases). Trimming left V 3 bases short and J 2 bases short, with 12 bases between. There are 15 residues in the CDR3. The germline V gene has CDR1 WNHNN and CDR2 SYGVQD (reference sequence).